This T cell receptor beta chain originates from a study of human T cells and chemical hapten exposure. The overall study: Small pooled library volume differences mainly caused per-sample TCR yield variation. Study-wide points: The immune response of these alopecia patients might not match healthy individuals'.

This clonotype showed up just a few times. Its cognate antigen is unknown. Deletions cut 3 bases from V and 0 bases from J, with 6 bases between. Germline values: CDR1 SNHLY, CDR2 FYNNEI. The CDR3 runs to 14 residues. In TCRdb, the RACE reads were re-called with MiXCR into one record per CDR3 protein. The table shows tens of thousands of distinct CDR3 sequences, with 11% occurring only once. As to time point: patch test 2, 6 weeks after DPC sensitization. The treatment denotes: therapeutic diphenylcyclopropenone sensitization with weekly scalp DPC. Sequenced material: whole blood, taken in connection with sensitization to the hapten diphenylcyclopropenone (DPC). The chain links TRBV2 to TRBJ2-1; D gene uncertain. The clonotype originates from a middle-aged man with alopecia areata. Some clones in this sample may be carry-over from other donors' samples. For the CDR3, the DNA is TGTGCCAGCAGTGACACGTACTCCTACAATGAGCAGTTCTTC. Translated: CASSDTYSYNEQFF.